This T cell receptor (beta chain) was captured in a study of CD8 T cells in ankylosing spondylitis. The study, taken as a whole, reports: Matched ankylosing spondylitis synovial fluid reportedly contained a significantly enriched population of disease-linked clones. Made up of 7 to 9 highly homologous variants, a TCR beta motif appeared characteristic of ankylosing spondylitis blood. A CD8+ phenotype characterized the disease-linked clones, which were relatively rare in peripheral blood.

This clonotype was counted ten times or more. Its antigen is still unknown. The CDR3 contains 14 residues. The V gene end was trimmed by 3 bases and the J gene end by 3 bases; junction bases not matched to a gene: 2. Germline loops: CDR1 MNHEY, CDR2 SVGEGT. Quantitative 5'-RACE with molecular barcodes produced the TCR beta libraries. Each CDR3 protein is one row after TCRdb ran MiXCR on the 5' RACE reads. This table holds around 490,000 distinct CDR3 sequences, under 5.5% found once. V gene TRBV6-2 or TRBV6-3 combines with J gene TRBJ2-1; TRBD2 agrees at 7 bases. The sequence was collected from a male donor with ankylosing spondylitis. Sequencing was carried out using blood, either unsorted or a sorted T cell fraction (not recorded which). The CDR3 loop is CASSYLAVYNEQFF. In DNA, the CDR3 is TGTGCCAGCAGTTATCTAGCGGTCTACAATGAGCAGTTCTTC.